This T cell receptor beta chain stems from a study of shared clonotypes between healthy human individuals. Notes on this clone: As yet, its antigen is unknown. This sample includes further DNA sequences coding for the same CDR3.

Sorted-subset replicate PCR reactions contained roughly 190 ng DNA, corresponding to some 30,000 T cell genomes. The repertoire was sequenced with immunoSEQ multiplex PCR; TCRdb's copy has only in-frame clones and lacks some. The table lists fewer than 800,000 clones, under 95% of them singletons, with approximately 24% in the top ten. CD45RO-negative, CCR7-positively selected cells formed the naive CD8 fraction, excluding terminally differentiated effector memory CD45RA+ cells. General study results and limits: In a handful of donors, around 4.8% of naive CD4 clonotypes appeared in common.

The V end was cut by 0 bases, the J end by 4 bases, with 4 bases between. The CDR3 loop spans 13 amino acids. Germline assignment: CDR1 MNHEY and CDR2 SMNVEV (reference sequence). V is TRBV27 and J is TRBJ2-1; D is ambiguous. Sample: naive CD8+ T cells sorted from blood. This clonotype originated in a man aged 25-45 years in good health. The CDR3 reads CASSLSLYNEQFF. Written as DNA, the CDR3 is TGTGCCAGCAGTTTATCTCTATACAATGAGCAGTTCTTC.